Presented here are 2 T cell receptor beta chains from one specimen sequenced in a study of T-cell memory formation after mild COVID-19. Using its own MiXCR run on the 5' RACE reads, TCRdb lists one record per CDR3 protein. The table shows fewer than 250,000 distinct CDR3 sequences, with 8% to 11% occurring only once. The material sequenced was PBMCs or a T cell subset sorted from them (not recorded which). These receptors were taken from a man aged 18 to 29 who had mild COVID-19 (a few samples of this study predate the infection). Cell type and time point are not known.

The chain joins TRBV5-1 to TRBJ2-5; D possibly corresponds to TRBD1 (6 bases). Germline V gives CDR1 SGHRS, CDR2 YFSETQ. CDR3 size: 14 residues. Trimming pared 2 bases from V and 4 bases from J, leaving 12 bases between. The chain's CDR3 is CASSLRGSVETQYF. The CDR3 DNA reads TGCGCCAGCAGCTTAAGGGGGTCGGTAGAGACCCAGTACTTC.

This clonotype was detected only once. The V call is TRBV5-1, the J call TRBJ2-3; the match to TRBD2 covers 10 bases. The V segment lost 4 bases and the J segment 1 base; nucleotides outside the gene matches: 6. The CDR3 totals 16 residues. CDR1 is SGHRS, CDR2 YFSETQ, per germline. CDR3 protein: CASSQERGGGTDTQYF. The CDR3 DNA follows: TGCGCCAGCAGCCAAGAGCGGGGGGGCGGCACAGATACGCAGTATTTT.